Listed here is a single TCR beta chain. Its cognate antigen is unknown. A clone one base away is much larger, so this may be a read error. Germline CDR1 DFQATT, CDR2 SNEGSKA (reference sequence). CDR3 length: 13 amino acids. The sample is drawn from a study of glioma-infiltrating T cells. General study findings and limits: CDR3 overlap between tissue and blood was very small. Non-neoplastic patients had below-expected tissue-blood divergence, while all gliomas exceeded expectation.

Using RNA template, CDR3s of TCR alpha and beta were amplified with iRepertoire arm-PCR. One-step reverse transcription and amplification started from about 100-400 ng of tissue mRNA or PBMC total RNA. Each CDR3 protein is one row after TCRdb ran MiXCR on the multiplex PCR reads. The sample yields about 180,000 distinct CDR3 sequences, around 40% seen once. This clonotype was obtained from a human donor with low-grade glioma or glioblastoma, undergoing nonglioma brain surgery, or in good health (not recorded which). This chain uses TRBV20-1 with TRBJ1-6; D ambiguous. The sequenced sample consisted of glioma tissue, nonneoplastic brain tissue, or PBMCs (not recorded which). This chain's CDR3 is CSARVQLASPIHF. CDR3 coding DNA: TGCAGTGCTAGAGTGCAGCTAGCTTCACCCATCCACTTT.